Below, 16 T cell receptor beta chains from the same sample are listed, as sequenced in a study of low-dose radiotherapy and immunotherapy resistance in tumors. Gene-specific TRAV and TRBV primers were used for first-strand cDNA, covering alpha and beta chains. Amplification of TCRs used a constant-region primer and V-primer adapter for roughly 18 PCR cycles. From the reads, TCRdb called clonotypes with MiXCR, one entry per CDR3 protein. The sample lists roughly 54,000 distinct CDR3 sequences; roughly a quarter were seen once. The time point here: before trial treatment. Sample: PBMCs, taken before treatment. The receptor source for this set is a male donor with prostate cancer.

This clonotype was detected many times. The CDR3 loop reads CSARVEGASNQPQHF. The CDR3 nucleotides are TGCAGTGCTAGAGTAGAGGGGGCAAGCAATCAGCCCCAGCATTTT. This rearrangement joins TRBV20-1 to TRBJ1-5; 7 positions agree with TRBD1. The CDR3 is 15 amino acids. The trim removed 1 base at V and 1 base at J, leaving 4 bases unmatched. Germline loops: CDR1 DFQATT, CDR2 SNEGSKA (reference sequence).

For this clonotype: A read error may be the cause here, since a much bigger clone is one base away. The rearrangement uses TRBV7-9 and TRBJ1-2, with 7 bases lining up with TRBD1. The CDR3 is 13 residues long. Germline values: CDR1 SEHNR, CDR2 FQNEAQ (reference sequence). The CDR3 bases are TGTACCAGCAGCCCGGGACAGTTCTATGGCTACACCTTC. This codes for CTSSPGQFYGYTF.

Ten or more counts support this clonotype. The chain joins TRBV11-2 to TRBJ2-7, with 11 bases fitting TRBD2. The CDR3 has 13 amino acids. Germline V gene lookup returns CDR1 SGHAT and CDR2 FQNNGV. The CDR3: CAVASGRNSEQYF. The CDR3 DNA reads as TGTGCGGTAGCTAGCGGGAGGAATAGCGAGCAGTACTTC.

The chain links TRBV11-2 to TRBJ2-1; D is undetermined. The germline V gene encodes CDR1 SGHAT and CDR2 FQNNGV. CDR3 size: 13 residues. Trimming left V 6 bases short and J 4 bases short, with 10 bases between. DNA of the CDR3: TGTGCCAGCAGACCCGGGTTGTACAATGAGCAGTTCTTC. Its protein is CASRPGLYNEQFF.

In its sample, this clonotype was seen many times. The gene calls are TRBV5-1 and TRBJ2-7; weak D call: TRBD1 (5 bases). Trimming pared 2 bases from V and 6 bases from J, leaving 12 bases between. Germline-derived CDR1 and CDR2 are SGHRS and YFSETQ. The CDR3 contains 13 residues. CDR3 sequence (DNA): TGCGCCAGCAGCTTATTAGGGGCCCGCGAGCAGTACTTC. Translated: CASSLLGAREQYF.

In regard to this clonotype: A far bigger clonotype differs at one base, so this is likely a read error. The chain joins TRBV28 to TRBJ2-7; 10 bases match TRBD2. CDR1 is MDHEN and CDR2 is SYDVKM in the germline V gene. The CDR3 runs 15 residues. The junction had 10 bases not matched to a gene; V was cut back by 4 bases and J by 7 bases. The CDR3: CASSSRTSGHNEQYF. The CDR3 DNA follows: TGTGCCAGCAGTTCTCGGACTAGCGGACACAATGAGCAGTACTTC.

The chain couples TRBV7-9 to TRBJ2-5, with 9 bases that match TRBD1. The CDR3 is made up of 14 amino acids. Germline CDR1 reads SEHNR; CDR2 reads FQNEAQ (reference sequence). Trimming cost V 4 bases and J 4 bases; bases outside gene matches: 4. The CDR3: CASSYTGGPETQYF. The CDR3 region has the DNA TGTGCCAGCAGCTATACAGGGGGCCCAGAGACCCAGTACTTC. The full variable domain, in which reference TRBV7-9 and TRBJ2-5 provide the parts outside the CDR3, is DTGVSQNPRHKITKRGQNVTFRCDPISEHNRLYWYRQTLGQGPEFLTYFQNEAQLEKSRLLSDRFSAERPKGSFSTLEIQRTEQGDSAMYLCASSYTGGPETQYFGPGTRLLVL.

The V gene is TRBV19, the J gene TRBJ2-3; D may be TRBD2 (6 bases). The V and J ends lost 9 bases and 0 bases respectively, with 13 bases between them. Germline V lookup: CDR1 LNHDA, CDR2 SQIVND (reference sequence). CDR3 length: 14 amino acids. The chain's CDR3 is CASWDSTSTDTQYF. The CDR3 DNA sequence: TGTGCCAGCTGGGACTCAACTAGCACAGATACGCAGTATTTT. The variable domain in full, with the rest retrieved from reference TRBV19 and TRBJ2-3, is DGGITQSPKYLFRKEGQNVTLSCEQNLNHDAMYWYRQDPGQGLRLIYYSQIVNDFQKGDIAEGYSVSREKKESFPLTVTSAQKNPTAFYLCASWDSTSTDTQYFGPGTRLTVL.

This clonotype was counted between two and nine times. The V gene is TRBV7-6, the J gene TRBJ2-5, with D possibly TRBD2 on 6 matching bases. The V end lost 1 base, the J end lost 5 bases, and 14 bases lay between the germline ends. The V gene's germline CDR1 is SGHVS and CDR2 FNYEAQ. The CDR3 runs to 15 residues. The CDR3 loop is CASSLGAGLGETQYF. The CDR3 bases are TGTGCCAGCAGCTTAGGGGCGGGATTAGGGGAGACCCAGTACTTC.

This clonotype appeared many times. V and J are TRBV20-1 and TRBJ2-3; D not certain. CDR1 and CDR2 (germline): DFQATT, SNEGSKA (reference sequence). The CDR3 totals 14 residues. The ends were cut back, 4 bases at V and 1 base at J, with 12 bases in the middle. CDR3 loop: CSAIRGLGTDTQYF. CDR3 bases: TGCAGTGCTATTCGAGGCCTGGGCACAGATACGCAGTATTTT.

The V call is TRBV7-3, the J call TRBJ1-2; TRBD1 aligns across 8 bases. CDR1 is SGHTA and CDR2 is FQGTGA in the germline V gene. Trimming at V came to 4 bases and at J to 8 bases, leaving 6 bases not matched to a gene. The CDR3 length is 13 residues. In DNA, the CDR3 is TGTGCCAGCAGCTCGACAGGGGTTAACGGCTACACCTTC. Amino acid sequence: CASSSTGVNGYTF.

The J gene is TRBJ2-3, the V gene TRBV20-1, with D unresolved. The CDR3 covers 14 residues. From germline, CDR1 is DFQATT and CDR2 SNEGSKA (reference sequence). The CDR3 region is CSVLGLFGGDTQYF. Written as DNA, the CDR3 is TGCAGCGTCCTAGGCCTGTTCGGCGGAGATACGCAGTATTTT.

This clonotype was found many times. The rearrangement uses TRBV6-5 and TRBJ1-2; 7 bases are shared with TRBD1. Per germline, CDR1 MNHEY and CDR2 SVGAGI. V was pared by 8 bases and J by 6 bases, with 6 bases of the junction left unmatched. The CDR3 contains 12 residues. The CDR3 is CASRNRGNGYTF. In DNA, the CDR3 is TGTGCCAGCCGTAACAGGGGAAATGGCTACACCTTC.

This clonotype came up a few times. The chain joins TRBV15 to TRBJ2-7, with 11 bases lining up with TRBD2. V shed 5 bases and J 2 bases; nucleotides not matched to a gene: 8. Germline V gene lookup returns CDR1 LNHNV and CDR2 YYDKDF (reference sequence). CDR3 length: 16 amino acids. Written as DNA, the CDR3 is TGTGCCACCAGCGGTCCCGGGACTAGCGGAGCCTACGAGCAGTACTTC. Translated: CATSGPGTSGAYEQYF.

This clonotype was seen ten or more times. The chain uses TRBV28 and TRBJ2-1; 12 nucleotides line up with TRBD2. V lost 2 bases and J lost 7; bases outside the gene matches: 6. Per germline, CDR1 MDHEN and CDR2 SYDVKM. CDR3 length: 16 residues. The chain's CDR3 is CASSLARTSGKNEQFF. The CDR3 bases are TGTGCCAGCAGTTTAGCCCGGACTAGCGGGAAAAATGAGCAGTTCTTC.

This clonotype showed up many times. The chain employs TRBV29-1 and TRBJ2-7; TRBD2 agrees at 10 bases. With 4 bases clipped from V and 5 bases from J, the junction kept 14 bases outside the gene matches. The CDR3 consists of 16 residues. Germline V CDR1 and CDR2: SQVTM, ANQGSEA. The CDR3 DNA follows: TGCAGCGTTGTGGGACTAGCGCCAGCTTGGGAGGACGAGCAGTACTTC. It translates to CSVVGLAPAWEDEQYF.